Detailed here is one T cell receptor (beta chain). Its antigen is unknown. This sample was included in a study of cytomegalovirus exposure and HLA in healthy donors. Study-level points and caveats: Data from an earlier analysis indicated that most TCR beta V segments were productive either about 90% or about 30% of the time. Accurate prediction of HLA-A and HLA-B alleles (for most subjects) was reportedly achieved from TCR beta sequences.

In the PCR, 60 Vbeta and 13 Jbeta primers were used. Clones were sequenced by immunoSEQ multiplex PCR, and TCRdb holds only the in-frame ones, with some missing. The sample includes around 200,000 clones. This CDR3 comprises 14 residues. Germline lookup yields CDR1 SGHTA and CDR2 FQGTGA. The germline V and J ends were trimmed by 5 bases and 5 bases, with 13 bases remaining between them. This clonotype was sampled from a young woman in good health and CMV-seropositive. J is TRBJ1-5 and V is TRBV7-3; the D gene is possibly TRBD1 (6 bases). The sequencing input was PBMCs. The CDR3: CASSPGQSYQPQHF. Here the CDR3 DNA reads TGTGCCAGCAGCCCTGGACAGAGCTATCAGCCCCAGCATTTT.